This entry concerns a single T cell receptor (beta chain). In the original workflow: The assay estimated nucleated cells by amplifying reference gene primers. Data came from immunoSEQ multiplex PCR; TCRdb stores just in-frame clones and leaves some out. V, J and clone size are those of that table, while D and trimming were read from the DNA. The data contain 60,000 to 70,000 clones, approximately 90% of them singletons. The sample is drawn from a study of blood T cell repertoires in COVID-19. Study in general: Specimens from acute and convalescent COVID-19 originated in the United States, Italy and Spain. PBMCs, B-cell-depleted T cells, or T cells provided the cDNA or gDNA that made up the material.

The CDR3 totals 16 residues. Unmatched junction bases numbered 7, after V lost 4 bases and J lost 6 bases. Germline-derived CDR1 and CDR2 are SGHRS and YFSETQ. This receptor was identified in a woman aged 55 to 70 with acute or convalescent COVID-19. Sequencing was done on a sample of peripheral blood. This chain uses TRBV5-1 with TRBJ1-4; 12 nucleotides line up with TRBD1. CDR3 region: CASSAGTGGRDEKLFF. CDR3 DNA sequence: TGCGCCAGCAGCGCCGGGACAGGGGGCCGGGATGAAAAACTGTTTTTT.